This T cell receptor beta chain was profiled in a study of PD-1 blockade in classical Hodgkin lymphoma. Notes on this clone: The antigen remains unidentified.

Produced via immunoSEQ multiplex PCR; TCRdb's table is partial and in-frame only. Seen here are 20,000 to 25,000 clones, roughly 94% observed once, and the top ten hold approximately 3.6%. Indicated time point: newly diagnosed, previously untreated cHL patient sample. The study compared against PBMCs from newly diagnosed, untreated classical Hodgkin lymphoma. Study-wide points: Baseline TCR diversity was reportedly lower in newly diagnosed patients than in healthy donors. It was reported as lower still in relapsed/refractory patients. Prior therapy or disease activity may underlie the repertoire differences, whose causes remain undefined.

The receptor comes from a human donor with classical Hodgkin lymphoma. The sequencing input was peripheral blood mononuclear cells (PBMCs).

The CDR3 nucleotides read TGTGCCAGCAGCCAAGACAGGATGACCGGGGAGCTGTTTTTT. Its translation is CASSQDRMTGELFF. J is TRBJ2-2 and V is TRBV14; D ambiguous. V shed 0 bases and J shed 5 bases, with 7 bases lying between them. The germline V gene has CDR1 SGHDN and CDR2 FVKESK. The length of the CDR3 is 14 residues.